A selection of T cell receptor beta chains follows, all from one sample in a study of T cells in Graves' hyperthyroidism and ophthalmopathy. In TCRdb, the multiplex PCR reads were re-called with MiXCR into one record per CDR3 protein. In the table there are more than 300,000 distinct CDR3 sequences, about 18% of which are singletons. The specimen sequenced was blood. The receptors here all came from a woman in her twenties or thirties with Graves' hyperthyroidism that later progressed to Graves' ophthalmopathy. Each CDR3 is given without its conserved first and last residue. Fields, in order: V gene, CDR3 protein.

v_gene: TRBV24-1
CDR3aa: ATSDPGLPNQETQY

v_gene: TRBV7-2
CDR3aa: ASSSAVNYGYT

v_gene: TRBV28
CDR3aa: ASSLFGQPQH

v_gene: TRBV9
CDR3aa: ASSVPTSGGGADTQY

v_gene: TRBV28
CDR3aa: ASSPRKNRGIGNEQF

v_gene: TRBV11-3
CDR3aa: ASSPGGEVTEAF

v_gene: TRBV28
CDR3aa: ASSLMGPGGPNGQF

v_gene: TRBV28
CDR3aa: ASSTRDSLVYT

v_gene: TRBV20-1
CDR3aa: SALQGSDTQY

v_gene: TRBV7-9
CDR3aa: ASSLGSTGSNQPQH

v_gene: TRBV2
CDR3aa: ASKRSGGNTGELF

v_gene: TRBV6-1
CDR3aa: ASRRNLGQRGTGELF

v_gene: TRBV13
CDR3aa: ASSLGVGLVSYNEQF

v_gene: TRBV5-1
CDR3aa: ASSLEPGQDYEQY

v_gene: TRBV28
CDR3aa: ASSLGSTSTDTQY

v_gene: TRBV6-2/TRBV6-3
CDR3aa: ASSPPYPGTGETDTQY

v_gene: TRBV28
CDR3aa: ASTSGTGQETQY

v_gene: TRBV3-1
CDR3aa: ASSQMGTDTQY

v_gene: TRBV27
CDR3aa: ASSWENPGTDTQY

v_gene: TRBV7-2
CDR3aa: ASSLSPVVWGYT

v_gene: TRBV3-1
CDR3aa: ASSQDFPDTQY

v_gene: TRBV6-1
CDR3aa: ASSEVQGVEKLF

v_gene: TRBV2
CDR3aa: ASSEETGTNYEQY

v_gene: TRBV2
CDR3aa: ASSFRTVRSGNTIY

v_gene: TRBV6-1
CDR3aa: ASSERGFGNTEAF

v_gene: TRBV7-9
CDR3aa: ASSSGDGSKAF

v_gene: TRBV12-3/TRBV12-4
CDR3aa: ASSLPGQGLNEQF

v_gene: TRBV5-4
CDR3aa: ASSLEGFYGYT

v_gene: TRBV29-1
CDR3aa: SVEDPQGLVWGYT

v_gene: TRBV18
CDR3aa: ASSPRRNSLYEQY

v_gene: TRBV9
CDR3aa: ASSVSGTATNEQF

v_gene: TRBV28
CDR3aa: ASSLPPGLEQF

v_gene: TRBV28
CDR3aa: ASSFRGLNSPLH

v_gene: TRBV28
CDR3aa: ASIGDRGNLLSDTQY

v_gene: TRBV20-1
CDR3aa: SANRASDEQF

v_gene: TRBV6-2/TRBV6-3
CDR3aa: ASSYPPATGELF

v_gene: TRBV4-2
CDR3aa: ASSQAGLAGGPTVNEQF

v_gene: TRBV3-1
CDR3aa: ASSRGTGVYEQY

v_gene: TRBV29-1
CDR3aa: SVWDSQNTEAF

v_gene: TRBV4-1
CDR3aa: ASSQALGSNYGYT

v_gene: TRBV11-3
CDR3aa: ASSLGDGRSDTQY